The 11 T cell receptor beta chains below all came from one sample that was sequenced in a study of shared clonotypes between healthy human individuals. This table comes from immunoSEQ multiplex PCR, and its TCRdb copy is limited to in-frame clones, with some not included. The table has 2 million to 3 million clones, approximately 93% seen once; the top ten hold around 0.4%. The sample comprised naive CD4+ T cells from PBMCs. Subset: CD45RA+ positively selected. The receptors here all came from a man aged 18 to 35 in good health. Some clones in this sample may be carry-over from other donors' samples.

On this clone itself: The identical CDR3 is also encoded by other nucleotide sequences in the sample. The V and J genes are TRBV18 and TRBJ2-1; D uncertain. Germline V gene lookup returns CDR1 KGHSH and CDR2 LQKENI. The CDR3 length is 14 residues. Trimming cost V 6 bases and J 0 bases, with 9 bases left between them. CDR3 bases: TGTGCCAGCTCCCTTGAGAGCTCCTACAATGAGCAGTTCTTC. Its protein is CASSLESSYNEQFF.

The rearrangement uses TRBV7-9 and TRBJ2-7, with no clear D. CDR1 is SEHNR, CDR2 FQNEAQ, per germline (reference sequence). CDR3 length: 15 amino acids. V was shortened by 1 base and J by 1 base, with 11 bases between the two germline ends. In DNA form, the CDR3 reads TGTGCCAGCAGCTTAGTCCGCACACGGTCCTACGAGCAGTACTTC. Residues: CASSLVRTRSYEQYF.

V gene TRBV4-1 combines with J gene TRBJ2-7, with TRBD2 identical over 12 bases. CDR1 is MGHRA and CDR2 is YSYEKL in the germline V gene. J gave up 7 bases and V 0 bases, and 7 bases lay outside the gene matches. This CDR3 is built from 16 residues. The CDR3, as DNA: TGCGCCAGCAGCCAAGATCGACTAGCGGGAGTTTGGGAGCAGTACTTC. Translation: CASSQDRLAGVWEQYF.

The genes are TRBV7-3 and TRBJ2-3, with unresolved D. V dropped 0 bases and J dropped 6 bases, with 13 bases sitting between them. The CDR3 contains 15 residues. The germline gives CDR1 SGHTA, CDR2 FQGTGA. This CDR3 is CASSLTLSRFDTQYF. The CDR3 nucleotides read TGTGCCAGCAGCTTAACTCTCTCCCGCTTTGATACGCAGTATTTT. The full variable domain, with the rest looked up from reference TRBV7-3 and TRBJ2-3, is GAGVSQTPSNKVTEKGKYVELRCDPISGHTALYWYRQSLGQGPEFLIYFQGTGAADDSGLPNDRFFAVRPEGSVSTLKIQRTERGDSAVYLCASSLTLSRFDTQYFGPGTRLTVL.

The chain joins TRBV28 to TRBJ2-3; D may be TRBD2 (5 bases). This CDR3 region has 13 residues. The germline V gene encodes CDR1 MDHEN and CDR2 SYDVKM. V lost 7 bases and J 1 base, leaving 9 bases between the germline ends. The CDR3 sequence: CASTGDGTDTQYF. The CDR3 nucleotides read TGTGCCAGCACCGGGGATGGCACAGATACGCAGTATTTT.

This clone was observed once. The chain employs TRBV6-1 and TRBJ2-7, with 7 bases lining up with TRBD1. With V trimmed by 7 bases and J by 3 bases, 6 bases remained unmatched. CDR3 size: 13 residues. CDR1 is MNHNS and CDR2 is SASEGT in the germline V gene. The CDR3 DNA sequence: TGTGCCAGCATTCAGACAGGGTACTACGAGCAGTACTTC. Translating gives CASIQTGYYEQYF.

The chain is built from TRBV4-3 and TRBJ1-1; D call uncertain. V was pared by 0 bases and J by 4 bases, with 12 bases between. The CDR3 spans 15 residues. From germline, CDR1 is LGHNA and CDR2 YSLEER. The CDR3 protein is CASSQDIGQSTEAFF. Written as DNA, the CDR3 is TGCGCCAGCAGCCAAGATATCGGGCAGTCCACTGAAGCTTTCTTT.

This clone was observed a handful of times. The rearrangement joins TRBV2 to TRBJ1-1; the match to TRBD1 covers 9 bases. V was pared by 6 bases and J by 5 bases, with 7 bases of the junction left unmatched. The germline gives CDR1 SNHLY, CDR2 FYNNEI. This CDR3 is built from 14 residues. The CDR3 DNA reads as TGTGCCAGCAGCTACACAGGGGGCGAGACTGAAGCTTTCTTT. This gives the protein CASSYTGGETEAFF.

DNA for the CDR3: TGCGCCAGCAGCCAAGCAGCGACAGGGGGCCATAACTATGGCTACACCTTC. Amino acid sequence: CASSQAATGGHNYGYTF. This chain joins TRBV4-3 and TRBJ1-2; 10 nucleotides align to TRBD1. The CDR3 covers 17 residues. V shed 1 base and J 1 base; nucleotides not matched to a gene: 6. The germline CDR1 and CDR2 sequences are LGHNA and YSLEER.

Details on this clone: Other DNA sequences from this sample encode an identical CDR3 as well. The chain is built from TRBV15 and TRBJ2-3; D tentatively reads TRBD1 or TRBD2 (5 bases each). V lost 5 bases, J lost 5 bases, and 8 bases lay in between. The CDR3 is 12 amino acids. CDR1 is LNHNV and CDR2 is YYDKDF in the germline V gene (reference sequence). CDR3 sequence (DNA): TGTGCCACCAGCCGTGGGGGAGATACGCAGTATTTT. Translating it yields CATSRGGDTQYF.

J is TRBJ2-6 and V is TRBV15; tentatively, D is TRBD1 (6 bases). The CDR3 covers 18 residues. V lost 1 base and J lost 0, with 13 bases in between. Germline values: CDR1 LNHNV, CDR2 YYDKDF (reference sequence). The DNA of the CDR3 is TGTGCCACCAGCAGAGCACCAGGGGCCTTCTCTGGGGCCAACGTCCTGACTTTC. Protein sequence: CATSRAPGAFSGANVLTF.